This TCR beta chain was recovered during a study of blood T cell repertoires in COVID-19. Across the study: Samples of COVID-19 (acute and convalescent) were obtained from the United States, Italy and Spain. T cells, B-cell-depleted T cells, or PBMCs supplied cDNA or gDNA.

Original methodology: Amplification with reference gene primers provided the estimates of nucleated cell counts. Some clones are missing from TCRdb's copy, which holds only in-frame ones; the method was immunoSEQ multiplex PCR. V and J calls and clone size are those listed in that table; D and trimming were worked out from the DNA. Seen here are some 160,000 clones, approximately 83% observed once, and the top ten hold 1.5% to 1.7%. This clone was counted a few times. V gave up 7 bases and J gave up 6 bases; unmatched junction bases: 14. The CDR3 contains 15 residues. CDR1 is MNHEY, CDR2 SVGAGI, per germline.

The sample was peripheral blood. The TCR comes from a human donor in a cohort sampled during active COVID-19. J is TRBJ2-7 and V is TRBV6-5; 8 nucleotides match TRBD1. CDR3 protein: CASTLAGTGLGEQYF. In DNA form, the CDR3 reads TGTGCCAGCACCCTGGCCGGGACAGGCCTCGGCGAGCAGTACTTC.